These T cell receptor beta chains were read from a single sample in a study of cytomegalovirus exposure and HLA in healthy donors. Measured with immunoSEQ multiplex PCR; TCRdb has only the in-frame clones, and not every one. Of 90,000 to 110,000 clones listed, over 80% are singletons. Sequences were obtained from PBMCs. Receptor source: a man aged 18 to 30 in good health and CMV-seronegative. The CDR3 runs from the conserved cysteine through the conserved F or W. The D gene is left open where the match is weak. Clone size is stated in some rows and not others, as once, few, many or a class when expanded.

>-|TRBJ2-1|-|TRBV12-5
TGTGCTAGTGGCCATGCCCAGTCCTACAATGAGCAGTTCTTC
CASGHAQSYNEQFF
>few|TRBJ2-7|TRBD1|TRBV7-2
TGTGCCAGCAGCTTAACAGGGGTCTACGAGCAGTACTTC
CASSLTGVYEQYF
>-|TRBJ2-7|-|TRBV4-3
TGCGCCAGCAGCCAAGATAGGGGATCAGTCTACGAGCAGTACTTC
CASSQDRGSVYEQYF
>-|TRBJ2-5|-|TRBV5-5
TGTGCCAGCAGCTTGCTTCCCGCAGGGCCCCTAGAGACCCAGTACTTC
CASSLLPAGPLETQYF
>once|TRBJ1-5|-|TRBV30
TGTGCCTGGAGTTCGGGGGGCCGTAATCAGCCCCAGCATTTT
CAWSSGGRNQPQHF
>-|TRBJ2-6|-|TRBV4-1
TGCGCCAGCAGCCAAGTGGTGGGGGGGCCCGGGGCCAACGTCCTGACTTTC
CASSQVVGGPGANVLTF
>-|TRBJ2-1|TRBD2|TRBV7-2
TGTGCCAGCAGCACCACTAGCGGGAGATGGAATGAGCAGTTCTTC
CASSTTSGRWNEQFF
>-|TRBJ1-5|TRBD1|TRBV10-3
TGTGCCATCAGTCGAGAGGGGGCGGGACAGCCCCAGCATTTT
CAISREGAGQPQHF
>once|TRBJ2-3|-|TRBV5-6
TGTGCCAGCAGCTTGTTAGCGGATAGCACAGATACGCAGTATTTT
CASSLLADSTDTQYF
>-|TRBJ1-2|-|TRBV28
TGTGCCAGCCTCGGAGGTGGCTACACCTTC
CASLGGGYTF
>-|TRBJ2-7|-|TRBV11-2
TGTGCCAGCAGCTTAAGCCGGGAAAGCCACGAGCAGTACTTC
CASSLSRESHEQYF
>-|TRBJ1-4|TRBD1|TRBV4-1
TGCGCCAGCAGCCAAGATTCAATGACAGGGACTAATGAAAAACTGTTTTTT
CASSQDSMTGTNEKLFF
>-|TRBJ2-5|-|TRBV30
TGTGCCTGGAGCGATGACTTCCAAGAGACCCAGTACTTC
CAWSDDFQETQYF
>once|TRBJ2-3|-|TRBV7-9
TGTGCCAGCAGCTTACCCAATCGGGGTGGGGATACGCAGTATTTT
CASSLPNRGGDTQYF
>once|TRBJ1-1|-|TRBV19
TGTGCCAGTCAGGGTCCTGGTGCTGAAGCTTTCTTT
CASQGPGAEAFF
>-|TRBJ2-7|-|TRBV28
TGTGCCAGCAGTTTAGACCCTCGAGGGATCGGCGAGCAGTACTTC
CASSLDPRGIGEQYF
>-|TRBJ2-2|-|TRBV5-6
TGTGCCAGCAGCTTGCACAGGATCACCGGGGAGCTGTTTTTT
CASSLHRITGELFF
>few|TRBJ2-1|TRBD2|TRBV27
TGTGCCAGCAGTGGGACTAACAATGAGCAGTTCTTC
CASSGTNNEQFF
>-|TRBJ2-7|-|TRBV5-1
TGCGCCAGCAGCTTGGGACAGGGAGGACCCTACGAGCAGTACTTC
CASSLGQGGPYEQYF
>-|TRBJ1-1|-|TRBV25-1
TGTGCCAGCAGTTCCACAGGGAGGGCTGAAGCTTTCTTT
CASSSTGRAEAFF
>few|TRBJ1-5|TRBD1|TRBV15
TGTGCCACCAGCGTCGGACAGGGGGATGTACAGCCCCAGCATTTT
CATSVGQGDVQPQHF
>-|TRBJ2-7|TRBD2|TRBV6-5
TGTGCCAGCACCGACTGGGGACTAGCGAGCGAGCAGTACTTC
CASTDWGLASEQYF
>-|TRBJ2-5|TRBD2|TRBV10-3
TGTGCCATCAGTGTCCGGGGACTAGCGGTGGAGACCCAGTACTTC
CAISVRGLAVETQYF
>-|TRBJ1-4|-|TRBV5-8
TGTGCCAGCAACTCTGCGAGGAGAACTAATGAAAAACTGTTTTTT
CASNSARRTNEKLFF
>-|TRBJ1-5|TRBD1|TRBV28
TGTGCCAGCAGTTTATTTATTAGGTGGGGGACAGGGGGTAGGGTTGACCTTCAGCCCCAGCATTTT
CASSLFIRWGTGGRVDLQPQHF
>-|TRBJ2-3|-|TRBV11-2
TGTGCCAGCAGCTCTCGTACGGGGGCAGATACGCAGTATTTT
CASSSRTGADTQYF
>-|TRBJ2-7|-|TRBV7-2
TGTGCCAGCAGCTTAGCGCGCTCCTACGAGCAGTACTTC
CASSLARSYEQYF
>-|TRBJ1-2|-|TRBV19
TGTGCCAGTACCCCAGGGGTACAGTGGGACTATGGCTACACCTTC
CASTPGVQWDYGYTF
>-|TRBJ1-1|-|TRBV11-3
TGTGCCAGCAGCTTAGGGACGACAGTTGAAGCTTTCTTT
CASSLGTTVEAFF
>-|TRBJ2-7|TRBD1|TRBV6-6
TGTGCCAGCAGTTACCCTCGGACAGGGATACTTAACGAGCAGTACTTC
CASSYPRTGILNEQYF
>-|TRBJ2-2|-|TRBV6-1
TGTGCCAGCAGGTCGGGGGAGCTGTTTTTT
CASRSGELFF
>-|TRBJ2-7|TRBD1|TRBV7-9
TGTGCCAGCAGCATCGGGACAGGTAACGAGCAGTACTTC
CASSIGTGNEQYF
>-|TRBJ2-2|-|TRBV9
TGTGCCAGCAGCGTAAACAGTCCCGGGGAGCTGTTTTTT
CASSVNSPGELFF
>-|TRBJ1-2|TRBD1|TRBV15
TGTGCCACCAGCAGAGATGGGACAGGGGGCTTCTATGGCTACACCTTC
CATSRDGTGGFYGYTF
>-|TRBJ2-5|-|TRBV5-1
TGCGCCAGCAGCTTGGATGGCAGGCCCAAAGAGACCCAGTACTTC
CASSLDGRPKETQYF
>-|TRBJ1-1|-|TRBV5-1
TGCGCCAGCACCCGACAGGCGGGTATGAACACTGAAGCTTTCTTT
CASTRQAGMNTEAFF
>-|TRBJ2-7|-|TRBV6-1
TGTGCCAGCAGAAAGACAGGAGCCTACGAGCAGTACTTC
CASRKTGAYEQYF
>-|TRBJ2-7|-|TRBV11-2
TGTGCCAGCAGCTTAATGGGTTTCGGGGGGACAATCTCCTACGAGCAGTACTTC
CASSLMGFGGTISYEQYF
>-|TRBJ2-1|TRBD2|TRBV4-2
TGTGCCAGCAGCCAAGAGGCGGGAGGGCCGATCAATGAGCAGTTCTTC
CASSQEAGGPINEQFF
>-|TRBJ2-3|TRBD2|TRBV13
TGTGCCAGCAGCGACGTAGCGGGCCCTAGCACAGATACGCAGTATTTT
CASSDVAGPSTDTQYF
>-|TRBJ2-1|-|TRBV4-3
TGCGCCAGCAGCCAAACCACAGGGCGCTCCTACAATGAGCAGTTCTTC
CASSQTTGRSYNEQFF
>-|TRBJ2-7|-|TRBV9
TGTGCCAGCAGCTTTGGGGCTGACAGCTCCTACGAGCAGTACTTC
CASSFGADSSYEQYF
>-|TRBJ1-2|-|TRBV5-6
TGTGCCAGCAGCTTGTTTAGTCCGGGGGCTAACTATGGCTACACCTTC
CASSLFSPGANYGYTF
>-|TRBJ1-1|TRBD1|TRBV6-5
TGTGCCAGCAGATTCAAAGGACAGGGCAACACTGAAGCTTTCTTT
CASRFKGQGNTEAFF
>-|TRBJ1-1|-|TRBV5-1
TGCGCCAGCAGCTTGGGTAGGGGAGGCCGTAGTGGTTTCTTT
CASSLGRGGRSGFF
>-|TRBJ2-1|TRBD2|TRBV6-1
TGTGCCAGCAGTGAAGCGTCTAGCGGGAGTGGGAATGAGCAGTTCTTC
CASSEASSGSGNEQFF
>-|TRBJ1-1|-|TRBV11-2
TGTGCCAGCAGCCCACGTCGGGAAGGGGGGAACACTGAAGCTTTCTTT
CASSPRREGGNTEAFF
>-|TRBJ1-2|TRBD1|TRBV6-1
TGTGCCAGCAGTTGGACAGGGGGGCGTGGCTACACCTTC
CASSWTGGRGYTF
>-|TRBJ2-1|TRBD1|TRBV4-1
TGCGCCAGCAGCCAGAATCCGAGGGGGCGCGAGTTCTTC
CASSQNPRGREFF
>once|TRBJ2-1|-|TRBV5-1
TGCGCCAGCAGCCCGGGGGCGGGAGCCTACAATGAGCAGTTCTTC
CASSPGAGAYNEQFF
>few|TRBJ2-3|-|TRBV11-1
TGTGCCGGGGACATCCCCACAGATACGCAGTATTTT
CAGDIPTDTQYF
>-|TRBJ2-1|-|TRBV27
TGTGCCAGTGGGCTCTACAATGAGCAGTTCTTC
CASGLYNEQFF
>-|TRBJ1-6|TRBD1|TRBV2
TGTGCCAGCAGTTCTCGACAGGGCTATAATTCACCCCTCCACTTT
CASSSRQGYNSPLHF